One and the same sample provided the 19 T cell receptor beta chains below, sequenced in a study of cytomegalovirus exposure and HLA in healthy donors. PCR used 60 Vbeta primers and 13 Jbeta primers. Profiling relied on immunoSEQ multiplex PCR, and the TCRdb table lists in-frame clones only, not all of them. Of approximately 88,000 clones in the sample, more than 75% were seen once. The specimen sequenced was PBMCs. The source is a man aged 30 to 45 in good health and CMV-seropositive.

The chain recombines TRBV15 with TRBJ2-5, with TRBD2 matching 8 bases. CDR1 is LNHNV, CDR2 YYDKDF, per germline (reference sequence). CDR3 length equals 18 residues. With V trimmed by 2 bases and J by 2 bases, 13 bases remained unmatched. CDR3 DNA: TGTGCCACCAGCAGATCCGAGGCGGGACTAGATATTCAAGAGACCCAGTACTTC. Amino acid sequence: CATSRSEAGLDIQETQYF.

V is TRBV18 and J is TRBJ2-5; 14 bases line up with TRBD2. Germline V gene data show CDR1 as KGHSH and CDR2 as LQKENI. CDR3 length equals 16 residues. V lost 3 bases, J lost 4 bases, and 4 bases stayed unmatched. For the CDR3, the DNA is TGTGCCAGCTCACCCGGGACTAGCGGGAGTATAGAGACCCAGTACTTC. This codes for CASSPGTSGSIETQYF.

There are a few counts of this clone. The chain employs TRBV30 and TRBJ2-7; maybe TRBD2 (6 bases). This CDR3 comprises 12 residues. The germline V gene has CDR1 GTSNPN and CDR2 SVGIG (reference sequence). The V and J ends lost 0 bases and 7 bases respectively, with 10 bases between them. In nucleotides, the CDR3 is TGTGCCTGGAGTGTACTTCGGGGGGAGCAGTACTTC. Amino acids: CAWSVLRGEQYF.

This chain connects TRBV6-6 to TRBJ1-1; 9 bases are a match to TRBD1. Trimming removed 3 bases from V and 8 bases from J; junction bases left unmatched: 7. The V gene's germline CDR1 is MNHNY and CDR2 SVGAGI (reference sequence). The CDR3 sequence is 14 residues long. The CDR3 DNA reads TGTGCCAGCAGTTATCCGCCGGGACAGGGCGAAGCTTTCTTT. This translates into CASSYPPGQGEAFF.

The J gene is TRBJ2-7, the V gene TRBV28, with D possibly being TRBD1 (6 bases). CDR3 length equals 17 residues. Germline V gives CDR1 MDHEN, CDR2 SYDVKM. V was pared by 1 base and J by 3 bases, with 19 bases between. The CDR3 is CASSLSVQGQMYYEQYF. DNA for the CDR3: TGTGCCAGCAGTTTATCGGTTCAGGGGCAGATGTACTACGAGCAGTACTTC.

The rearrangement joins TRBV12-2 to TRBJ2-1; TRBD1 was called by the table and not checked on the DNA. TRBV12-2 is given as a pseudogene. The CDR3 has 15 amino acids. The CDR3 region is CASRLLDRSYNEQFF. CDR3 sequence (DNA): TGTGCAAGTCGCTTGCTAGACAGGAGTTACAATGAGCAGTTCTTC.

V is TRBV19 and J is TRBJ2-5; 9 positions match TRBD1. This CDR3 has 15 residues. V lost 3 bases to trimming and J lost 4 bases; unmatched junction nucleotides: 6. Germline-derived CDR1 and CDR2 are LNHDA and SQIVND (reference sequence). For the CDR3, the DNA is TGTGCCAGTAGTATGGAGGGGACAGGGCGAGAGACCCAGTACTTC. This encodes CASSMEGTGRETQYF.

This chain joins TRBV28 and TRBJ1-4, with a possible D match to TRBD1 (6 bases). The CDR3 extends over 15 amino acids. Trimming took off 6 bases at V and 0 bases at J, with 11 bases between the two ends. Germline V gene lookup returns CDR1 MDHEN and CDR2 SYDVKM. This CDR3 reads CASSLGGATNEKLFF. The CDR3 DNA is TGTGCCAGCAGCCTAGGGGGGGCAACTAATGAAAAACTGTTTTTT.

The chain uses TRBV19 and TRBJ1-1; tentative D call: TRBD1 (5 bases). With 9 bases removed from V and 1 base from J, the gap between germline ends came to 6 bases. CDR3 length: 11 amino acids. Germline assignment: CDR1 LNHDA and CDR2 SQIVND (reference sequence). As DNA, the CDR3 is TGTGCCAGCACAGGGAACACTGAAGCTTTCTTT. As protein: CASTGNTEAFF.

The rearrangement uses TRBV18 and TRBJ2-7; 8 bases align to TRBD1. Germline V gene lookup returns CDR1 KGHSH and CDR2 LQKENI. Trimming took 6 bases from V and 3 from J; bases not matched to a gene: 10. The CDR3 loop spans 15 amino acids. This chain's CDR3 is CASSPMGQESYEQYF. CDR3 DNA sequence: TGTGCCAGCTCCCCGATGGGACAGGAAAGCTACGAGCAGTACTTC.

The gene calls are TRBV28 and TRBJ1-6; D unresolved. Trimming pared 5 bases from V and 8 bases from J, leaving 13 bases between. The CDR3 has 14 residues. The germline V gene has CDR1 MDHEN and CDR2 SYDVKM. Here the CDR3 reads CASSPGGSDSPLHF. CDR3 nucleotides: TGTGCCAGCAGTCCCGGAGGCTCGGATTCACCCCTCCACTTT.

The chain employs TRBV4-1 and TRBJ1-1, with D perhaps TRBD1 (5 bases). This CDR3 comprises 14 residues. CDR1 is MGHRA and CDR2 is YSYEKL in the germline V gene. The V end was cut by 2 bases, the J end by 5 bases, with 12 bases between. The DNA for the CDR3 is TGCGCCAGCAGCCAATGGACGGGGGGGACTGAAGCTTTCTTT. It encodes CASSQWTGGTEAFF.

The rearrangement links TRBV6-5 to TRBJ1-1; 7 bases map to TRBD1. Per the germline V gene, CDR1 is MNHEY and CDR2 is SVGAGI. The junction had 8 bases not matched to a gene; V was cut back by 4 bases and J by 0 bases. This CDR3 is 16 amino acids long. The CDR3: CASSSGTALMNTEAFF. In DNA, the CDR3 is TGTGCCAGCAGTTCCGGGACAGCCCTCATGAACACTGAAGCTTTCTTT.

The chain links TRBV28 to TRBJ1-5, with 8 bases that match TRBD1. Germline V gives CDR1 MDHEN, CDR2 SYDVKM. The CDR3 has 15 residues. V shed 5 bases and J 0 bases; nucleotides not matched to a gene: 3. CDR3: CASSDDRGSNQPQHF. CDR3 nucleotide sequence: TGTGCCAGCAGTGACGACAGGGGTAGCAATCAGCCCCAGCATTTT.

The chain combines TRBV6-4 with TRBJ1-1; 7 nucleotides align to TRBD1. This CDR3 contains 14 residues. V shed 5 bases, J shed 2 bases, and the junction held 5 bases outside the gene matches. Germline assignment: CDR1 MRHNA and CDR2 SNTAGT. The CDR3 coding sequence is TGTGCCAGCAGTCCAACAGGGGACAACACTGAAGCTTTCTTT. Protein: CASSPTGDNTEAFF.

The chain uses TRBV5-1 and TRBJ1-1; perhaps TRBD1 as D (6 bases). The V gene's germline CDR1 is SGHRS and CDR2 YFSETQ. The CDR3 is made up of 13 amino acids. V lost 3 bases to trimming and J lost 1 base, with 7 bases between them. The DNA of the CDR3 is TGCGCCAGCAGCTCACAGGGGAACACTGAAGCTTTCTTT. Translation: CASSSQGNTEAFF. Using reference TRBV5-1 and TRBJ1-1 for the parts outside the CDR3, the full variable domain is KAGVTQTPRYLIKTRGQQVTLSCSPISGHRSVSWYQQTPGQGLQFLFEYFSETQRNKGNFPGRFSGRQFSNSRSEMNVSTLELGDSALYLCASSSQGNTEAFFGQGTRLTVV.

The chain joins TRBV15 to TRBJ1-6, with 11 nucleotides matching TRBD1. V dropped 1 base and J dropped 6; count of bases not matched to a gene: 2. Germline CDR1 and CDR2: LNHNV and YYDKDF (reference sequence). This CDR3 spans 16 amino acids. The CDR3 loop reads CATSRAGTGGNSPLHF. The CDR3 DNA sequence: TGTGCCACCAGCAGAGCCGGGACAGGGGGTAATTCACCCCTCCACTTT.

The chain uses TRBV28 and TRBJ1-5, with 7 bases identical to TRBD1. The CDR3 runs to 14 residues. J gave up 4 bases and V 7 bases, and 7 bases lay outside the gene matches. Germline-derived CDR1 and CDR2 are MDHEN and SYDVKM. CDR3 amino acids: CASKGASGNQPQHF. The DNA of the CDR3 is TGTGCCAGCAAGGGGGCGAGTGGGAATCAGCCCCAGCATTTT.

The chain recombines TRBV5-1 with TRBJ2-1; D is perhaps TRBD2 (7 bases). The V gene lost 0 bases and the J gene lost 6 bases, with 13 bases spanning the gap. The CDR3 covers 15 residues. Germline-derived CDR1 and CDR2 are SGHRS and YFSETQ. CDR3: CASSLDGGRSNEQFF. CDR3 nucleotide sequence: TGCGCCAGCAGCTTGGACGGGGGGCGCAGCAATGAGCAGTTCTTC.